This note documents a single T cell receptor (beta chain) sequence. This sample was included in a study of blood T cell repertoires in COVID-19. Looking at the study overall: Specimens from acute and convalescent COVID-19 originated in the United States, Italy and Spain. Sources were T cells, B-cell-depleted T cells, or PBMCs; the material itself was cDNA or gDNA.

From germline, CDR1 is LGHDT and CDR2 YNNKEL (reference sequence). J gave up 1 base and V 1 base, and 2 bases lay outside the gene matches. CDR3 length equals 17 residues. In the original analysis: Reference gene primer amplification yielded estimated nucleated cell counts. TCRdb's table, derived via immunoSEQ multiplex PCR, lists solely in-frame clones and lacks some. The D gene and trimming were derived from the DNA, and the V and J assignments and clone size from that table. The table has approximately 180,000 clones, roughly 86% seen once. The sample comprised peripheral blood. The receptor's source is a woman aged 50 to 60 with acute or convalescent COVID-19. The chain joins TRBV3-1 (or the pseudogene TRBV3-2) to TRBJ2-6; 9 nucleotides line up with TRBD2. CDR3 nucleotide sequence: TGTGCCAGCAGCCAAGCTAGCGGGGCTTCTGGGGCCAACGTCCTGACTTTC. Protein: CASSQASGASGANVLTF.